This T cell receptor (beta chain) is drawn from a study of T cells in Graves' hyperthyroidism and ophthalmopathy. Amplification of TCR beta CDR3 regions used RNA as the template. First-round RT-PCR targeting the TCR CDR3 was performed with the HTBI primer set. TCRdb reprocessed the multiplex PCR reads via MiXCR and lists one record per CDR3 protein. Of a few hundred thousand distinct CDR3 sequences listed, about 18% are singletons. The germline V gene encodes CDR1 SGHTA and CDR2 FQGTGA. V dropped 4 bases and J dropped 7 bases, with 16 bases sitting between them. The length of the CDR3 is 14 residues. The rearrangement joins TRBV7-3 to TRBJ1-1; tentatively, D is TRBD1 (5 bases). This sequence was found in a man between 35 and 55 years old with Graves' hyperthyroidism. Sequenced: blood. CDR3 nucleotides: TGTGCCAGCAGCTCCCTCGGGGGGAACGATGAAGCTTTCTTT. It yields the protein CASSSLGGNDEAFF.